This TCR beta chain is drawn from a study of T cell responses to AZD1222 COVID-19 vaccine (dated by TCRdb to about 2021). With regard to the full study: TCR sequencing was performed for roughly 240 trial participants, of whom some 200 were given two doses of AZD1222 and around 25 were given two doses of MenACWY control vaccine. Enrollment into the trials was organized by age into subgroups of 18-55, 56-69 and 70-plus years, and those subgroups contained roughly 150, 30 and 60 TCR-sequenced participants, respectively.

Concerning this clone itself: The antigen this receptor binds is unknown. The record has no base qualities; no much larger clone is one base away.

Paper-wide results and their limitations: A significant rise in spike-specific TCR breadth and depth was observed after two AZD1222 doses relative to day 0 and relative to MenACWY recipients. In the small 56-69-year group, the increase in depth fell short of significance, most likely because of low power. Vaccine-associated CD4 TCRs spanned the whole spike protein, with dominant responses in regions 160-218 and 743-854. Reportedly, close to half of the unique spike-specific TCRs recognized epitopes lying outside the regions that are mutated in the B.1.351 and B.1.1.7 variants. Participants were mostly white British and included more females than males, and it was suggested by the authors that clonal diversity may have been underestimated. Conclusions about previously exposed vaccinees are limited, since just five or six AZD1222 recipients were seropositive for SARS-CoV-2 at baseline. No day 14 peak-response samples were available, so repertoires were characterized only after the peak T cell response.

Per the publication, the time point label means: about 28 days (+/-7) after the second vaccine dose. AZD1222 recipients whose second dose came at about 4 weeks and those whose second dose came at about 12 weeks were combined into one group, since spike-specific TCR depth and breadth did not differ between the two schedules. Samples from vaccinated people were obtained from the UK trials COV001 and COV002, which included a single-blind randomized controlled phase 2/3 trial of AZD1222 (ChAdOx1 nCoV-19) in healthy adults. Trial participant PBMC samples were collected at day 0 and day 28 after the second dose for TCRbeta chain sequencing. Reading from cysteine to phenylalanine, the CDR3 counts 14 amino acids. The only DNA kept is the CDR3, 42 bases in frame from the first base. The V end loses 5 bases and the J end loses 0 bases, and a stretch of 9 bases separates them. CDR1 SGHVS and CDR2 FQNEAQ are derived from the germline V gene.

The CDR3 regions of human TCRbeta chains were analyzed by immunosequencing. In the paper's pipeline: Repertoire TCRs were matched against a reference library of SARS-CoV-2-specific TCRs generated with the MIRA antigen-specificity platform. Breadth meant the fraction of unique TCRs that were SARS-CoV-2-associated, whereas depth meant the fraction of total T cells that were SARS-CoV-2-associated. Using the MIRA data, each spike-specific TCR was assigned both to the spike region to which the TCR was reactive and to a CD4 or CD8 class. Log10-transformed breadth and depth values were compared by one-way ANOVA with Sidak's multiple comparisons tests. TCRdb mirrors the immuneACCESS table, restricted to in-frame sequences. Some clones are absent from its copies; in checked studies, under half trace to an unresolved V gene, and the reason for the others is unknown. That table furnishes V, J and clone size, whereas the DNA furnished D and trimming. This sample is represented by 90,000 to 120,000 clones; around 93% of them were singletons. Of the sample, approximately 9.3% falls within the top ten clones.

The TCR originated in an adult who received the AZD1222 COVID-19 vaccine. The receptor chain draws on TRBV7-8 and TRBJ2-3, with the D gene not confidently named. Source: peripheral blood, taken 28 days after the second AZD1222 dose. This receptor carries the CDR3 CASSARGSTDTQYF. The sequenced DNA: TGTGCCAGCAGCGCCCGAGGTAGCACAGATACGCAGTATTTT.